The following is a T cell receptor (beta chain) sequence with its context. The authors reverse transcribed about 0.45 to 1 ug RNA with random hexamers. TCR beta CDR3 was amplified by immunoSEQ covering 54 Vbeta and 13 Jbeta. TCRdb reprocessed the immunoSEQ multiplex PCR reads via MiXCR and lists one record per CDR3 protein. Seen here are 130,000 to 150,000 distinct CDR3 sequences, roughly 94% observed once, and the top ten hold over 0.07%. This sample is part of a study of CD8 T cells in Susac syndrome. Germline lookup yields CDR1 MNHEY and CDR2 SMNVEV (reference sequence). There are 16 residues in the CDR3. Trimming shortened V by 3 bases and J by 2 bases, and 11 bases separated the two germline ends. The CD8+ and CD4+ T cells were isolated magnetically using a negative isolation approach, whereas the TEMRA cells were enriched by FACS.

Material for sequencing was CD4+ T cells from PBMCs. This TCR derives from a human donor in good health. The chain recombines TRBV27 with TRBJ2-6; D is perhaps TRBD2 (5 bases). This CDR3 reads CASSFLGVTGANVLTF. For the CDR3, the DNA is TGTGCCAGCAGTTTCCTGGGAGTCACTGGGGCCAACGTCCTGACTTTC.